These T cell receptor beta chains were read from a single sample in a study of cytomegalovirus exposure and HLA in healthy donors. TCRdb's copy holds only in-frame clones and misses some; the assay was immunoSEQ multiplex PCR. The sample lists more than 140,000 clones, approximately 82% seen once, with 1.9% in the top ten. The sample comprised PBMCs. These receptors came from a woman aged 40-49 years in good health and CMV-seronegative. The CDR3 runs from the conserved cysteine through the conserved F or W. Each record gives: clone size, J gene, CDR3 length, V gene, D gene, CDR3 DNA, CDR3 protein. The D gene is left open where the match is weak. Expanded clones get a size class; other rows say once, few or many, or leave the size out.

clone_size: NA; j_call: TRBJ1-5; cdr3_length: 14; v_call: TRBV6-6; d_call: TRBD1; cdr3_nt: TGTGCCAGCAGTGGACAGGGGCGTAATCAGCCCCAGCATTTT; cdr3_aa: CASSGQGRNQPQHF
clone_size: NA; j_call: TRBJ2-1; cdr3_length: 15; v_call: TRBV7-3; d_call: NA; cdr3_nt: TGTGCCAGCAGCCCTACTAGCAGCCCTTACAATGAGCAGTTCTTC; cdr3_aa: CASSPTSSPYNEQFF
clone_size: NA; j_call: TRBJ2-7; cdr3_length: 14; v_call: TRBV9; d_call: TRBD1; cdr3_nt: TGTGCCAGCAGCGCCCGACGGGACAGCTACGAGCAGTACTTC; cdr3_aa: CASSARRDSYEQYF
clone_size: NA; j_call: TRBJ1-1; cdr3_length: 13; v_call: TRBV5-4; d_call: NA; cdr3_nt: TGTGCCAGCAGCTTTTTGACAGGAGAATTAGCTTTCTTT; cdr3_aa: CASSFLTGELAFF
clone_size: NA; j_call: TRBJ1-1; cdr3_length: 20; v_call: TRBV27; d_call: TRBD1; cdr3_nt: TGTGCCAGCAGTGCCCGCCAGGGGGCTTGGTCGGTCCCCAGGAACACTGAAGCTTTCTTT; cdr3_aa: CASSARQGAWSVPRNTEAFF
clone_size: NA; j_call: TRBJ1-5; cdr3_length: 14; v_call: TRBV30; d_call: NA; cdr3_nt: TGTGCCTGGGGCGGGGAGAATAGCAATCAGCCCCAGCATTTT; cdr3_aa: CAWGGENSNQPQHF
clone_size: NA; j_call: TRBJ1-2; cdr3_length: 14; v_call: TRBV27; d_call: TRBD1; cdr3_nt: TGTGCCAGCAGTTTTTCGGCAGGGGGCCGGGGCTACACCTTC; cdr3_aa: CASSFSAGGRGYTF
clone_size: NA; j_call: TRBJ2-3; cdr3_length: 14; v_call: TRBV18; d_call: NA; cdr3_nt: TGTGCCAGCTCGCTAGGTGTAAACACAGATACGCAGTATTTT; cdr3_aa: CASSLGVNTDTQYF
clone_size: NA; j_call: TRBJ1-1; cdr3_length: 15; v_call: TRBV19; d_call: NA; cdr3_nt: TGTGCCAGTAGTATAGCCCCTGGACAGAACACTGAAGCTTTCTTT; cdr3_aa: CASSIAPGQNTEAFF
clone_size: NA; j_call: TRBJ2-3; cdr3_length: 14; v_call: TRBV23-1; d_call: NA; cdr3_nt: TGCGCCAGCAGTCAAACCCAGATCACAGATACGCAGTATTTT; cdr3_aa: CASSQTQITDTQYF
clone_size: NA; j_call: TRBJ2-3; cdr3_length: 13; v_call: TRBV5-8; d_call: NA; cdr3_nt: TGTGCCAGCAGCCAGCGGGGCACAGATACGCAGTATTTT; cdr3_aa: CASSQRGTDTQYF
clone_size: few; j_call: TRBJ2-1; cdr3_length: 13; v_call: TRBV27; d_call: NA; cdr3_nt: TGTGCCAGCAGTTCGACACTTTGGGATGAGCAGTTCTTC; cdr3_aa: CASSSTLWDEQFF
clone_size: few; j_call: TRBJ2-3; cdr3_length: 15; v_call: TRBV12-5; d_call: TRBD2; cdr3_nt: TGTGCTAGTGGTACTAGCGGGATGGGGACAGATACGCAGTATTTT; cdr3_aa: CASGTSGMGTDTQYF
clone_size: NA; j_call: TRBJ2-2; cdr3_length: 16; v_call: TRBV6-1; d_call: TRBD1; cdr3_nt: TGTGCCAGCAGTGTTAGAGGACAGGGGGACACCGGGGAGCTGTTTTTT; cdr3_aa: CASSVRGQGDTGELFF
clone_size: NA; j_call: TRBJ2-1; cdr3_length: 14; v_call: TRBV19; d_call: NA; cdr3_nt: TGTGCCAGTAGTATAGTACGGGATCGGAATGAGCAGTTCTTC; cdr3_aa: CASSIVRDRNEQFF
clone_size: once; j_call: TRBJ2-7; cdr3_length: 14; v_call: TRBV28; d_call: TRBD1; cdr3_nt: TGTGCCAGCGGGGGACAGCCAAAGACTTACGAGCAGTACTTC; cdr3_aa: CASGGQPKTYEQYF
clone_size: NA; j_call: TRBJ1-4; cdr3_length: 13; v_call: TRBV29-1; d_call: TRBD1; cdr3_nt: TGCAGCGTCTTGACAGGGGCAAGCGAAAAACTGTTTTTT; cdr3_aa: CSVLTGASEKLFF
clone_size: few; j_call: TRBJ2-1; cdr3_length: 11; v_call: TRBV20-1; d_call: TRBD2; cdr3_nt: TGCAGTGCTAGCAAGGTAGCGGGCCATTTCTTC; cdr3_aa: CSASKVAGHFF
clone_size: once; j_call: TRBJ2-7; cdr3_length: 14; v_call: TRBV6-1; d_call: NA; cdr3_nt: TGTGCCAGCAGATCGCCAGGAGGGGACTACGAGCAGTACTTC; cdr3_aa: CASRSPGGDYEQYF
clone_size: once; j_call: TRBJ2-1; cdr3_length: 18; v_call: TRBV2; d_call: NA; cdr3_nt: TGTGCCAGCAGTGTGCACCGAGGTACCATTCGCTCCTACAATGAGCAGTTCTTC; cdr3_aa: CASSVHRGTIRSYNEQFF
clone_size: NA; j_call: TRBJ2-7; cdr3_length: 18; v_call: TRBV13; d_call: TRBD2; cdr3_nt: TGTGCCAGCAGCTCCAGCGGGAGTGATTTCCTAAGAGGTCGGGAGCAGTACTTC; cdr3_aa: CASSSSGSDFLRGREQYF
clone_size: NA; j_call: TRBJ2-7; cdr3_length: 15; v_call: TRBV5-6; d_call: NA; cdr3_nt: TGTGCCAGCAGCTTGCGACAGGAAAGGTTCTACGAGCAGTACTTC; cdr3_aa: CASSLRQERFYEQYF
clone_size: few; j_call: TRBJ1-1; cdr3_length: 13; v_call: TRBV5-6; d_call: NA; cdr3_nt: TGTGCCAGCAGCTTGGACAGGGCCTATGAAGCTTTCTTT; cdr3_aa: CASSLDRAYEAFF
clone_size: NA; j_call: TRBJ2-3; cdr3_length: 15; v_call: TRBV2; d_call: TRBD2; cdr3_nt: TGTGCCAGCAGTGAAAGGCGGGGGATCACAGATACGCAGTATTTT; cdr3_aa: CASSERRGITDTQYF
clone_size: NA; j_call: TRBJ1-1; cdr3_length: 16; v_call: TRBV7-2; d_call: TRBD1; cdr3_nt: TGTGCCAGCAGCTTGAACAGGGGTTTGCCAAACACTGAAGCTTTCTTT; cdr3_aa: CASSLNRGLPNTEAFF
clone_size: NA; j_call: TRBJ1-1; cdr3_length: 13; v_call: TRBV29-1; d_call: NA; cdr3_nt: TGCAGCGTTGAAGGACTGATGAACACTGAAGCTTTCTTT; cdr3_aa: CSVEGLMNTEAFF
clone_size: NA; j_call: TRBJ2-5; cdr3_length: 16; v_call: TRBV5-1; d_call: NA; cdr3_nt: TGCGCCAGCAGCTTGGGAACAGGGACGAACCAAGAGACCCAGTACTTC; cdr3_aa: CASSLGTGTNQETQYF
clone_size: once; j_call: TRBJ1-5; cdr3_length: 14; v_call: TRBV28; d_call: NA; cdr3_nt: TGTGCCAGCAGTTTAGGCGGGGGGACTCAGCCCCAGCATTTT; cdr3_aa: CASSLGGGTQPQHF
clone_size: NA; j_call: TRBJ2-7; cdr3_length: 13; v_call: TRBV18; d_call: TRBD1; cdr3_nt: TGTGCCAGCTCAAACAGGGGAACCTACGAGCAGTACTTC; cdr3_aa: CASSNRGTYEQYF
clone_size: NA; j_call: TRBJ2-1; cdr3_length: 15; v_call: TRBV15; d_call: NA; cdr3_nt: TGTGCCACCAGCCCCCGCACGAGCTCCTACAATGAGCAGTTCTTC; cdr3_aa: CATSPRTSSYNEQFF
clone_size: few; j_call: TRBJ2-1; cdr3_length: 14; v_call: TRBV30; d_call: NA; cdr3_nt: TGTGCCTGGAGTGTGCGGGTATCGTACAATGAGCAGTTCTTC; cdr3_aa: CAWSVRVSYNEQFF
clone_size: NA; j_call: TRBJ2-1; cdr3_length: 13; v_call: TRBV7-8; d_call: TRBD1; cdr3_nt: TGTGCCAGTAGGTTGGGGTACAGGGGGGAGCAGTTCTTC; cdr3_aa: CASRLGYRGEQFF
clone_size: NA; j_call: TRBJ2-1; cdr3_length: 13; v_call: TRBV6-5; d_call: TRBD2; cdr3_nt: TGTGCCAGCTTTACTAGCGGCTACAATGAGCAGTTCTTC; cdr3_aa: CASFTSGYNEQFF
clone_size: NA; j_call: TRBJ1-5; cdr3_length: 13; v_call: TRBV4-3; d_call: NA; cdr3_nt: TGCGCCAGCAGCCAAGATAGGGGGCAGCCCCAGCATTTT; cdr3_aa: CASSQDRGQPQHF
clone_size: NA; j_call: TRBJ2-4; cdr3_length: 15; v_call: TRBV5-1; d_call: TRBD1; cdr3_nt: TGCGCCAGCAGCGGGCAGGGGGCCCCGGAGGGCATTCAGTACTTC; cdr3_aa: CASSGQGAPEGIQYF
clone_size: NA; j_call: TRBJ1-4; cdr3_length: 14; v_call: TRBV7-9; d_call: NA; cdr3_nt: TGTGCCAGCAGCTACAGGGTCCAGAATGAAAAACTGTTTTTT; cdr3_aa: CASSYRVQNEKLFF
clone_size: NA; j_call: TRBJ1-5; cdr3_length: 13; v_call: TRBV2; d_call: TRBD1; cdr3_nt: TGTGCCAGCCAGGGGGCACCCAATCAGCCCCAGCATTTT; cdr3_aa: CASQGAPNQPQHF
clone_size: NA; j_call: TRBJ2-7; cdr3_length: 15; v_call: TRBV18; d_call: TRBD1; cdr3_nt: TGTGCCAGCTCACCAACAGGGGAACTAAGTTACGAGCAGTACTTC; cdr3_aa: CASSPTGELSYEQYF
clone_size: NA; j_call: TRBJ2-3; cdr3_length: 14; v_call: TRBV2; d_call: NA; cdr3_nt: TGTGCCAGCAGCCCCTCAGGGTTTTCTGATACGCAGTATTTT; cdr3_aa: CASSPSGFSDTQYF
clone_size: NA; j_call: TRBJ2-1; cdr3_length: 14; v_call: TRBV6-4; d_call: NA; cdr3_nt: TGTGCCAGCAGGGGGGACATCCCAACGATGAAGCAGTTCTTC; cdr3_aa: CASRGDIPTMKQFF
clone_size: NA; j_call: TRBJ2-3; cdr3_length: 15; v_call: TRBV5-1; d_call: NA; cdr3_nt: TGCGCCAGCAGCTTCGGGTCGGGAGTCACAGATACGCAGTATTTT; cdr3_aa: CASSFGSGVTDTQYF
clone_size: NA; j_call: TRBJ2-7; cdr3_length: 16; v_call: TRBV5-1; d_call: TRBD1; cdr3_nt: TGCGCCAGCAGCTTGGGGGCAGGGGGCACCTCCTACGAGCAGTACTTC; cdr3_aa: CASSLGAGGTSYEQYF
clone_size: few; j_call: TRBJ1-1; cdr3_length: 13; v_call: TRBV6-6; d_call: NA; cdr3_nt: TGTGCCAGCAGTTGGGACAAGGCCACTGAAGCTTTCTTT; cdr3_aa: CASSWDKATEAFF
clone_size: NA; j_call: TRBJ1-3; cdr3_length: 15; v_call: TRBV30; d_call: NA; cdr3_nt: TGTGCCTGGATTGAGGAGGGGACCTCTGGAAACACCATATATTTT; cdr3_aa: CAWIEEGTSGNTIYF
clone_size: few; j_call: TRBJ2-1; cdr3_length: 12; v_call: TRBV6-1; d_call: NA; cdr3_nt: TGTGCCAGCAGTGAATGGCGGGACAGGCAGTTCTTC; cdr3_aa: CASSEWRDRQFF
clone_size: NA; j_call: TRBJ2-7; cdr3_length: 15; v_call: TRBV28; d_call: NA; cdr3_nt: TGTGCCAGCAGTCCGATAGCCGACCTTAACTACGAGCAGTACTTC; cdr3_aa: CASSPIADLNYEQYF
clone_size: NA; j_call: TRBJ2-4; cdr3_length: 15; v_call: TRBV14; d_call: TRBD1; cdr3_nt: TGTGCCAGCAGCTCAACCCGGGACAGCGGAAACATTCAGTACTTC; cdr3_aa: CASSSTRDSGNIQYF
clone_size: NA; j_call: TRBJ2-7; cdr3_length: 14; v_call: TRBV28; d_call: NA; cdr3_nt: TGTGCCAGCAGTTTGCGAGCGGGTTCCTACGAGCAGTACTTC; cdr3_aa: CASSLRAGSYEQYF
clone_size: NA; j_call: TRBJ1-4; cdr3_length: 16; v_call: TRBV30; d_call: NA; cdr3_nt: TGTGCCTGGAGCCCATTGGGGGGTGCAACTAATGAAAAACTGTTTTTT; cdr3_aa: CAWSPLGGATNEKLFF
clone_size: NA; j_call: TRBJ1-2; cdr3_length: 15; v_call: TRBV28; d_call: NA; cdr3_nt: TGTGCCAGCAGAGCGTCAGGGGAACCGTACTATGGCTACACCTTC; cdr3_aa: CASRASGEPYYGYTF
clone_size: NA; j_call: TRBJ2-1; cdr3_length: 13; v_call: TRBV19; d_call: NA; cdr3_nt: TGTGCCAGTAGTATAGACCCAGGGAATGAGCAGTTCTTC; cdr3_aa: CASSIDPGNEQFF
clone_size: NA; j_call: TRBJ2-1; cdr3_length: 15; v_call: TRBV2; d_call: TRBD2; cdr3_nt: TGTGCCAGCAGTAGTAGCGGGAGGGCCGGAAATGAGCAGTTCTTC; cdr3_aa: CASSSSGRAGNEQFF
clone_size: NA; j_call: TRBJ1-5; cdr3_length: 15; v_call: TRBV9; d_call: NA; cdr3_nt: TGTGCCAGCAGCGTAGAGGCAGACGGGAATCAGCCCCAGCATTTT; cdr3_aa: CASSVEADGNQPQHF